One and the same sample provided the 26 T cell receptor beta chains below, sequenced in a study of Ad26.COV2.S vaccination and SARS-CoV-2 variants. This table comes from immunoSEQ multiplex PCR, and its TCRdb copy is limited to in-frame clones, with some not included. The data contain around 300,000 clones, 85% to 90% of them singletons. The treatment: 19 received Ad26.COV2.S at low or high dose, single or two shots; 5 received placebo; per-sample allocation not given. Sampling took place 63 days after the first vaccine or placebo injection. The starting material was peripheral blood, obtained in a trial of Ad26.COV2.S vaccine versus placebo. The receptor set was obtained from a person aged 18-65 years who received the Ad26.COV2.S COVID-19 vaccine or a placebo.

This chain uses TRBV18 with TRBJ1-6; TRBD1 aligns across 7 bases. CDR1 and CDR2 from the germline V gene are KGHSH and LQKENI. The CDR3 runs 17 residues. The ends lost 3 bases at V and 4 bases at J; junction bases unmatched: 9. CDR3 in amino acids: CASSPGQTRTYNSPLHF. The CDR3 nucleotides read TGTGCCAGCTCACCGGGACAGACGAGAACTTATAATTCACCCCTCCACTTT. The whole variable domain, filled in from reference TRBV18 and TRBJ1-6, reads NAGVMQNPRHLVRRRGQEARLRCSPMKGHSHVYWYRQLPEEGLKFMVYLQKENIIDESGMPKERFSAEFPKEGPSILRIQQVVRGDSAAYFCASSPGQTRTYNSPLHFGNGTRLTVT.

The chain couples TRBV28 to TRBJ2-1; 8 positions agree with TRBD2. This CDR3 region has 16 residues. The V gene end was trimmed by 2 bases and the J gene end by 4 bases; junction bases not matched to a gene: 7. CDR1 is MDHEN and CDR2 is SYDVKM in the germline V gene. The CDR3 DNA follows: TGTGCCAGCAGTTTAAACCCAGCGGGAGTGTACAATGAGCAGTTCTTC. This encodes CASSLNPAGVYNEQFF.

This chain connects TRBV28 to TRBJ1-5; no clear D. V lost 8 bases to trimming and J lost 7 bases, with 18 bases between them. CDR1 is MDHEN, CDR2 SYDVKM, per germline. The CDR3 loop spans 14 amino acids. The CDR3, as DNA: TGTGCCAGCGTTCCAGGATTTTTCGGGCAGCCCCAGCATTTT. This encodes CASVPGFFGQPQHF.

The genes are TRBV5-6 and TRBJ1-6; D is undetermined. CDR1 SGHDT and CDR2 YYEEEE come from the germline V gene. V was shortened by 0 bases and J by 4 bases, with 11 bases between the two germline ends. This CDR3 comprises 16 residues. CDR3 protein: CASSLDPRRYNSPLHF. The CDR3 nucleotides read TGTGCCAGCAGCTTGGACCCGCGTAGATATAATTCACCCCTCCACTTT.

The CDR3 sequence: CASSENTVFQRPTEAFF. CDR3 sequence (DNA): TGTGCCAGCAGTGAAAATACGGTTTTCCAGCGGCCGACTGAAGCTTTCTTT. The J gene is TRBJ1-1, the V gene TRBV6-1; D remains unclear. CDR1 is MNHNS, CDR2 SASEGT, per germline. CDR3 size: 17 residues. The ends were cut back, 2 bases at V and 5 bases at J, with 21 bases in the middle.

The rearrangement joins TRBV5-4 to TRBJ1-4; no reliable D call. Germline V gene lookup returns CDR1 SGHNT and CDR2 YYREEE (reference sequence). The CDR3 is made up of 14 amino acids. Trimming stripped 0 bases from V and 6 bases from J, with 9 bases between. CDR3: CASSLVPADEKLFF. As DNA, the CDR3 is TGTGCCAGCAGCTTGGTTCCAGCGGATGAAAAACTGTTTTTT.

V gene TRBV29-1 combines with J gene TRBJ1-1; 8 positions agree with TRBD1. Germline CDR1 SQVTM, CDR2 ANQGSEA. This CDR3 is 12 amino acids long. Trimming at V came to 3 bases and at J to 7 bases, leaving 4 bases not matched to a gene. CDR3 loop: CSVEDRASEAFF. CDR3 DNA: TGCAGCGTTGAGGACAGGGCAAGTGAAGCTTTCTTT.

This clone has more than one count but fewer than ten. The gene calls are TRBV11-2 and TRBJ2-7; D possibly corresponds to TRBD1 (5 bases). CDR1 SGHAT and CDR2 FQNNGV come from the germline V gene. There are 14 residues in the CDR3. Trimming shortened V by 5 bases and J by 0 bases, and 11 bases separated the two germline ends. This chain's CDR3 is CASSEGTGSYEQYF. The CDR3 DNA is TGTGCCAGCAGCGAAGGAACAGGCTCCTACGAGCAGTACTTC.

This chain connects TRBV11-3 to TRBJ2-3, with D perhaps matching TRBD2 (5 bases). The CDR3 has 16 residues. CDR1 is SGHNT, CDR2 YENEEA, per germline. Trimming left V 6 bases short and J 5 bases short, with 21 bases between. CDR3 in amino acids: CASRPWGEGVRDTQYF. CDR3 bases: TGTGCCAGCAGGCCGTGGGGTGAGGGCGTTAGAGATACGCAGTATTTT.

This clone has only a few counts. The genes are TRBV15 and TRBJ1-1; the D is unclear. The V end was cut by 1 base, the J end by 7 bases, with 10 bases between. CDR3 length equals 13 residues. Germline V gene sequence: CDR1 LNHNV, CDR2 YYDKDF (reference sequence). The CDR3 reads CATSRARSVEAFF. The CDR3 coding sequence is TGTGCCACCAGCAGAGCGAGATCGGTTGAAGCTTTCTTT.

The rearrangement links TRBV5-1 to TRBJ2-3; tentatively, D is TRBD1 (5 bases). Germline assignment: CDR1 SGHRS and CDR2 YFSETQ. The CDR3 totals 15 residues. The V and J ends lost 2 bases and 1 base respectively, with 11 bases between them. CDR3 bases: TGCGCCAGCAGCTTATCCCAGACAGGCACAGATACGCAGTATTTT. Protein product: CASSLSQTGTDTQYF.

The chain couples TRBV19 to TRBJ2-7, with D maybe TRBD1 (5 bases). Germline V gene data show CDR1 as LNHDA and CDR2 as SQIVND (reference sequence). The CDR3 runs to 15 residues. Trimming stripped 1 base from V and 3 bases from J, with 13 bases between. The CDR3 DNA follows: TGTGCCAGTAGTATAGGATTTGGCAGGGTCTACGAGCAGTACTTC. Translation: CASSIGFGRVYEQYF.

The V gene is TRBV6-1, the J gene TRBJ1-1, with D possibly being TRBD1 (5 bases). V dropped 2 bases and J dropped 5 bases, with 12 bases sitting between them. CDR1 MNHNS and CDR2 SASEGT come from the germline V gene. The length of the CDR3 is 14 residues. CDR3 in DNA: TGTGCCAGCAGTGAATTAATAGGGGCAACTGAAGCTTTCTTT. Protein sequence: CASSELIGATEAFF.

CDR3 nucleotide sequence: TGTGCCAGCAGCTTAGCGCCCCTGGCTGGAAACACCATATATTTT. Encoded protein: CASSLAPLAGNTIYF. The V gene is TRBV11-2, the J gene TRBJ1-3; D gene uncertain. The V end lost 1 base, the J end lost 2 bases, and 9 bases lay between the germline ends. Germline V lookup: CDR1 SGHAT, CDR2 FQNNGV. The CDR3 consists of 15 residues.

V and J are TRBV7-8 and TRBJ1-1; the D is unclear. The V gene's germline CDR1 is SGHVS and CDR2 FQNEAQ. The CDR3 runs to 13 residues. Trimming pared 6 bases from V and 0 bases from J, leaving 8 bases between. Written as DNA, the CDR3 is TGTGCCAGCAGATTAAGCATGAACACTGAAGCTTTCTTT. Protein product: CASRLSMNTEAFF.

The CDR3 region is CASSPIFSGYNEQFF. CDR3 bases: TGTGCCAGCAGCCCAATCTTTTCCGGCTACAATGAGCAGTTCTTC. The chain carries TRBV3-1 (or the pseudogene TRBV3-2) and TRBJ2-1; no clear D. CDR1 is LGHDT and CDR2 is YNNKEL in the germline V gene (reference sequence). The ends were cut back, 4 bases at V and 3 bases at J, with 13 bases in the middle. The CDR3 runs 15 residues.

The J gene is TRBJ1-3, the V gene TRBV6-5; D ambiguous. Trimming left V 5 bases short and J 2 bases short, with 7 bases between. The CDR3 sequence is 13 residues long. Germline V gene data show CDR1 as MNHEY and CDR2 as SVGAGI. The CDR3 sequence: CASSRRTGNTIYF. DNA for the CDR3: TGTGCCAGCAGTCGCCGAACTGGAAACACCATATATTTT.

The chain carries TRBV5-4 and TRBJ2-3, with TRBD1 as a possible D gene (6 bases). CDR3 length: 14 amino acids. Germline V lookup: CDR1 SGHNT, CDR2 YYREEE (reference sequence). The V gene lost 3 bases and the J gene lost 4 bases, with 12 bases spanning the gap. CDR3 in amino acids: CASSWGGQPDTQYF. CDR3 sequence (DNA): TGTGCCAGCAGCTGGGGTGGACAGCCAGATACGCAGTATTTT. The full variable domain, rest sourced from reference TRBV5-4 and TRBJ2-3, is ETGVTQSPTHLIKTRGQQVTLRCSSQSGHNTVSWYQQALGQGPQFIFQYYREEENGRGNFPPRFSGLQFPNYSSELNVNALELDDSALYLCASSWGGQPDTQYFGPGTRLTVL.

The gene calls are TRBV5-1 and TRBJ1-2; D is perhaps TRBD1 (5 bases). Germline V CDR1 and CDR2: SGHRS, YFSETQ. Trimming took 4 bases from V and 3 from J, leaving 16 bases between them. The CDR3 has 15 amino acids. CDR3 region: CASSPGFPGDYGYTF. The CDR3 DNA sequence: TGCGCCAGCAGCCCGGGATTCCCGGGGGACTATGGCTACACCTTC.

This sequence joins TRBV5-4 and TRBJ2-6; weak D call: TRBD1 (6 bases). Trimming cost V 4 bases and J 0 bases, with 14 bases left between them. The CDR3 is made up of 17 amino acids. Germline values: CDR1 SGHNT, CDR2 YYREEE (reference sequence). The CDR3 region is CASSKGHQSSGANVLTF. The CDR3 nucleotides are TGTGCCAGCAGCAAGGGACACCAGAGCTCTGGGGCCAACGTCCTGACTTTC.

This chain links TRBV5-5 with TRBJ1-1; D gene uncertain. The germline gives CDR1 SGHKS, CDR2 YYEKEE (reference sequence). The CDR3 contains 12 residues. The germline V and J ends were trimmed by 3 bases and 7 bases, with 10 bases remaining between them. CDR3 nucleotides: TGTGCCAGCAGCTCCATGACGGGTGAAGCTTTCTTT. Its protein product is CASSSMTGEAFF.

The chain uses TRBV7-2 and TRBJ1-2; perhaps TRBD1 as D (6 bases). The CDR3 loop spans 13 amino acids. Looked up from germline, CDR1 is SGHTA and CDR2 is FQGNSA. V was trimmed by 5 bases and J by 4 bases, leaving 11 bases between them. For the CDR3, the DNA is TGTGCCAGCAGCCAGGGGTGGGTCTATGGCTACACCTTC. This encodes CASSQGWVYGYTF. The full variable domain, in which reference TRBV7-2 and TRBJ1-2 provide the parts outside the CDR3, is GAGVSQSPSNKVTEKGKDVELRCDPISGHTALYWYRQSLGQGLEFLIYFQGNSAPDKSGLPSDRFSAERTGGSVSTLTIQRTQQEDSAVYLCASSQGWVYGYTFGSGTRLTVV.

This rearrangement joins TRBV7-9 to TRBJ2-7, with 9 nucleotides matching TRBD1. The CDR3 is made up of 14 amino acids. Trimming cost V 7 bases and J 5 bases; bases outside gene matches: 9. Germline V CDR1 and CDR2: SEHNR, FQNEAQ (reference sequence). The CDR3 DNA reads TGTGCCAGCAACCACCCCGGGACAGGGAACGAGCAGTACTTC. Protein: CASNHPGTGNEQYF.

V gene TRBV6-6 combines with J gene TRBJ1-1, with D uncertain. CDR1 is MNHNY and CDR2 is SVGAGI in the germline V gene (reference sequence). Trimming took 4 bases from V and 7 from J, leaving 13 bases between them. CDR3 size: 13 residues. The chain's CDR3 is CASSSSAPDEAFF. CDR3 nucleotide sequence: TGTGCCAGCAGTTCCTCGGCGCCTGATGAAGCTTTCTTT.

The chain employs TRBV3-1 (or the pseudogene TRBV3-2) and TRBJ2-5; TRBD2 matches 7 bases. The CDR3 runs 16 residues. CDR1 is LGHDT and CDR2 is YNNKEL in the germline V gene (reference sequence). V was clipped by 4 bases and J by 5 bases; unmatched bases: 13. CDR3 DNA sequence: TGTGCCAGCAGCCCCTTTCAGTGGGAGGGCCTTGAGACCCAGTACTTC. This encodes CASSPFQWEGLETQYF.

The rearrangement joins TRBV7-6 to TRBJ1-2; the match to TRBD1 covers 7 bases. CDR3 size: 14 residues. V was clipped by 5 bases and J by 5 bases; unmatched bases: 8. The germline V gene has CDR1 SGHVS and CDR2 FNYEAQ. CDR3 in DNA: TGTGCCAGCAGCCAACCCGGGACAGAGTATGGCTACACCTTC. As protein: CASSQPGTEYGYTF.